The 8 T cell receptor beta chains in this list originate from one sample, sequenced in a study of control samples from healthy donors and cancer patients. TCRdb's copy holds only in-frame clones and misses some; the assay was immunoSEQ multiplex PCR. The table records around 93,000 clones, approximately 92% of them present only once. The sequenced sample consisted of blood. The receptors originated from a human donor in good health. The donor label of this sample is uncertain.

This chain links TRBV7-9 with TRBJ2-5, with unresolved D. Trimming took off 3 bases at V and 2 bases at J, with 7 bases between the two ends. The germline gives CDR1 SEHNR, CDR2 FQNEAQ (reference sequence). This CDR3 region has 13 residues. The CDR3 DNA sequence: TGTGCCAGCAGCTTGACTCCGCAAGAGACCCAGTACTTC. This gives the protein CASSLTPQETQYF.

This clone has only one observation. The rearrangement uses TRBV3-1 (or the pseudogene TRBV3-2) and TRBJ2-5, with D perhaps matching TRBD1 or TRBD2 (5 bases each). Trimming stripped 1 base from V and 5 bases from J, with 14 bases between. CDR3 length: 15 amino acids. Germline CDR1 reads LGHDT; CDR2 reads YNNKEL (reference sequence). For the CDR3, the DNA is TGTGCCAGCAGCCAAGCGGGCAGGGAGTGGGAGACCCAGTACTTC. The encoded protein is CASSQAGREWETQYF.

The gene calls are TRBV3-1 (or the pseudogene TRBV3-2) and TRBJ2-7; D is undetermined. The V and J ends lost 1 base and 4 bases respectively, with 14 bases between them. The CDR3 is made up of 15 amino acids. The germline V gene has CDR1 LGHDT and CDR2 YNNKEL (reference sequence). CDR3 DNA: TGTGCCAGCAGCCAAGTTCTAGTCCACGGATACGAGCAGTACTTC. Residues: CASSQVLVHGYEQYF.

This rearrangement joins TRBV7-2 to TRBJ2-5; D perhaps matches TRBD1 (6 bases). Germline V gene sequence: CDR1 SGHTA, CDR2 FQGNSA. The germline V and J ends were trimmed by 4 bases and 3 bases, with 12 bases remaining between them. This CDR3 contains 14 residues. CDR3 in DNA: TGTGCCAGCAGCTGGGTAAACAGGGAAGAGACCCAGTACTTC. It encodes CASSWVNREETQYF.

The rearrangement uses TRBV3-1 (or the pseudogene TRBV3-2) and TRBJ2-7; tentative D call: TRBD1 (5 bases). This CDR3 has 15 amino acids. V lost 4 bases to trimming and J lost 0 bases, with 13 bases between them. Germline CDR1 is LGHDT and CDR2 is YNNKEL (reference sequence). The CDR3 loop is CASSPAGWGSYEQYF. In DNA, the CDR3 is TGTGCCAGCAGCCCCGCAGGGTGGGGCTCCTACGAGCAGTACTTC.

This rearrangement joins TRBV6-5 to TRBJ1-5; D call uncertain. V lost 0 bases and J lost 4, with 4 bases in between. This CDR3 is 13 amino acids long. Germline assignment: CDR1 MNHEY and CDR2 SVGAGI. In nucleotides, the CDR3 is TGTGCCAGCAGTTACTCGTGGAATCAGCCCCAGCATTTT. This sequence encodes CASSYSWNQPQHF.

The chain couples TRBV28 to TRBJ1-4; maybe TRBD1 (5 bases). The V gene lost 5 bases and the J gene lost 3 bases, with 13 bases spanning the gap. Germline lookup yields CDR1 MDHEN and CDR2 SYDVKM. The CDR3 is made up of 15 amino acids. The CDR3 loop reads CASSLTGVANEKLFF. In DNA form, the CDR3 reads TGTGCCAGCAGTCTCACAGGAGTGGCTAATGAAAAACTGTTTTTT.

The chain couples TRBV24-1 to TRBJ2-1, with unresolved D. Germline CDR1 is KGHDR and CDR2 is SFDVKD. This CDR3 has 16 residues. Trimming shortened V by 2 bases and J by 2 bases, and 12 bases separated the two germline ends. CDR3: CATSDSSRLTYNEQFF. CDR3 nucleotide sequence: TGTGCCACCAGTGATTCTTCTAGACTTACCTACAATGAGCAGTTCTTC.